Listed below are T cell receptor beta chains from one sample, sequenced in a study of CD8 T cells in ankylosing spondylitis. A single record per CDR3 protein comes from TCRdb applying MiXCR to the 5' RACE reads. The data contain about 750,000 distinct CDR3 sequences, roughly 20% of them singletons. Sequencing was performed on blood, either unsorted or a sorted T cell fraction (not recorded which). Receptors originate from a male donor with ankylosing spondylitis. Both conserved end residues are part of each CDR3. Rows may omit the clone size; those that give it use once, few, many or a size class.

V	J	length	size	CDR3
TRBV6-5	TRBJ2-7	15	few	CASSSDRVNSYEQYF
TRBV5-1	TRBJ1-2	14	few	CASSLGDPNYGYTF
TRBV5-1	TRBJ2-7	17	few	CASSLGFMAGSSYEQYF
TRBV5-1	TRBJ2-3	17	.	CASSLASSGAGTDTQYF
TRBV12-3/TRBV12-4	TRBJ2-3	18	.	CASSWGTSGLRSTDTQYF
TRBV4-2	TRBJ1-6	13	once	CASSQWDGAPLHF
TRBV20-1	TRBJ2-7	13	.	CSASRTSSHEQYF
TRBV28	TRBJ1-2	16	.	CASSPPGEVGNYGYTF
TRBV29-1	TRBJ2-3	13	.	CSVAEAARDTQYF
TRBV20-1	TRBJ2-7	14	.	CSSQRAGESYEQYF
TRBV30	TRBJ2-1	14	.	CACIHSGGVNEQFF
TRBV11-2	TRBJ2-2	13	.	CASRLQGTGELFF
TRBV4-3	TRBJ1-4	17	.	CASSQDPPGTQNEKLFF
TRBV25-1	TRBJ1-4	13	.	CASSSGLMEKLFF
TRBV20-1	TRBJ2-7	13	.	CSARDGGTYEQYF
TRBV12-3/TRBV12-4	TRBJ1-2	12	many	CASSFGNYGYTF
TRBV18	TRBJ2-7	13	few	CASSPPGEYEQYF
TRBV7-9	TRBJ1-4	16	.	CASSSPTGGDFGKLFF
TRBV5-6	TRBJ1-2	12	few	CATRPRVGGYTF
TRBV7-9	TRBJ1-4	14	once	CASSVDRDSEKLFF
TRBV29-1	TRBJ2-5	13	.	CSVEDRQGKTQYF
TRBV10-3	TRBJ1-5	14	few	CAISEGQWNQPQHF
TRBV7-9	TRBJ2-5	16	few	CASSPTGTGVRETQYF
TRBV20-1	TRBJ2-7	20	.	CSANQLGGGSSGRVVYEQYF
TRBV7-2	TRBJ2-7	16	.	CASSLGRTSGSYEQYF
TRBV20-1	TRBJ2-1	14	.	CSASRSGSRNEQFF
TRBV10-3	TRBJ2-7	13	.	CAISEAEGYEQYF
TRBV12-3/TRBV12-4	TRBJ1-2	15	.	CASSLPGQLSEGYTF
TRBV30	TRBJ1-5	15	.	CAWSVNSGQGQPQHF
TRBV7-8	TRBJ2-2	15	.	CASSLGQVFTGELFF
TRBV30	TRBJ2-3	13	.	CAWTSGAGGTQYF
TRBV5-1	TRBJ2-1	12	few	CASSLAPGEQFF
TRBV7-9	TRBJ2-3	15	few	CASSFSRADTDTQYF
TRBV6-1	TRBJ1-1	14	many	CASSHRGDGTEAFF
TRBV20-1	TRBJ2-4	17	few	CSAQGFDSRIAKNIQYF
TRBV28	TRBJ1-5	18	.	CASSPNLWDRGINQPQHF
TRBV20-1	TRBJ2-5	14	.	CSASGPPSQETQYF
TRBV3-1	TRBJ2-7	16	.	CASSLSPRGPSYEQYF
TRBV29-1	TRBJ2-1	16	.	CSVPPGLAGGPDEQFF
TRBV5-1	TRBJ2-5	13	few	CASSYDSLETQYF
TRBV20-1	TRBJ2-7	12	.	CSFGGAAYEQYF
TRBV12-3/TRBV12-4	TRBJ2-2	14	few	CASSLGLGPGELFF
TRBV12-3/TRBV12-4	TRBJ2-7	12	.	CASSLESYKQYF
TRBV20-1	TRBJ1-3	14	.	CSAAGPGSGNTIYF
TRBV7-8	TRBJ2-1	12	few	CASSSIRDEQFF
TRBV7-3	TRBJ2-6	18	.	CASSLEGRGQSGANVLTF
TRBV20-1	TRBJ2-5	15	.	CSARDLGLARETQYF
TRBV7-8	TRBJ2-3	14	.	CASSLGETGATSAF
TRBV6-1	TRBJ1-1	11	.	CAVRMNTEAFF
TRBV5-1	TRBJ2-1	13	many	CASSSTGTNEQFF
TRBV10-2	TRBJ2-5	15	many	CASSVSGGGLETQYF